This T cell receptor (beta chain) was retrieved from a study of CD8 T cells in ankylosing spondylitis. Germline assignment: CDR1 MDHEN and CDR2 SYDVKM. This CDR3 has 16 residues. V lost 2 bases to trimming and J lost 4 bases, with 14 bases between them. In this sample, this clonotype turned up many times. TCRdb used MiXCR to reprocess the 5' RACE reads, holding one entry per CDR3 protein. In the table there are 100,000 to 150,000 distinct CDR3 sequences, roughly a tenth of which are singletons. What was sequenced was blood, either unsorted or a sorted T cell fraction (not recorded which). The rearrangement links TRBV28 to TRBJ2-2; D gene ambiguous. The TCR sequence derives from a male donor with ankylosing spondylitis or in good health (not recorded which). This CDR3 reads CASSLLLPQPTGELFF. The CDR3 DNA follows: TGTGCCAGCAGTTTACTCCTACCCCAACCCACCGGGGAGCTGTTTTTT.